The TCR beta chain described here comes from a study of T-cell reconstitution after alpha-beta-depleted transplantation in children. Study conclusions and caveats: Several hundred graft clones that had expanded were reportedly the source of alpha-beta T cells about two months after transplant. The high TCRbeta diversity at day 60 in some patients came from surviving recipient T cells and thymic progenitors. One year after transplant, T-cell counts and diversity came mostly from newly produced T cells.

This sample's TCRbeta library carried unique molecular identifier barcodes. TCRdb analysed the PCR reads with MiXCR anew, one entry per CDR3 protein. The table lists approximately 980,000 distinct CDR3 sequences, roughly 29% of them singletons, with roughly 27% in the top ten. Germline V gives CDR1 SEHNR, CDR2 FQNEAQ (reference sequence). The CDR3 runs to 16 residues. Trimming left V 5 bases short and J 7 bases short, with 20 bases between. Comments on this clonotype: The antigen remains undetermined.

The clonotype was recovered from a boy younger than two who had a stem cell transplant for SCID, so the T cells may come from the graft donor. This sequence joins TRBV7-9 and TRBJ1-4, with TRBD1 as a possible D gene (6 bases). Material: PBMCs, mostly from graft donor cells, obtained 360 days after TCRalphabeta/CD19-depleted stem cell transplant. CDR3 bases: TGTGCCAGCAGCGGCCCCGGGCAACGAGGGGGTGAAAAACTGTTTTTT. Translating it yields CASSGPGQRGGEKLFF.